This TCR beta chain was captured by sequencing in a study of blood T cells in healthy people across ages. Study-wide background: Per two T cells, about one barcoded beta molecule was captured through template switching.

Losses at the gene ends were 0 bases for V and 0 bases for J; bases not matched to a gene: 6. Germline lookup yields CDR1 MGHRA and CDR2 YSYEKL. This CDR3 is built from 17 residues. Together with a sample-barcoded 5' primer, a J-beta primer mix was included in a second PCR lasting about 6 to 11 cycles. TCRdb called the 5' RACE reads again in MiXCR, with one record for every CDR3 protein. The repertoire holds fewer than 1,000,000 distinct CDR3 sequences, with 44% as singletons. The chain carries TRBV4-1 and TRBJ1-2, with TRBD1 matching 8 bases. The specimen sequenced was blood. The sequence came from a man aged 60-69 years in good health. CDR3 nucleotide sequence: TGCGCCAGCAGCCAAGAGGGAGGACAGGGTACTAACTATGGCTACACCTTC. Amino acids: CASSQEGGQGTNYGYTF.